Listed here are 16 T cell receptor beta chains from one sample, sequenced in a study of blood T cell repertoires in COVID-19. Data came from immunoSEQ multiplex PCR; TCRdb stores just in-frame clones and leaves some out. The sample has about 150,000 clones, 75% to 90% seen once; the top ten hold over 10%. The sequenced sample was peripheral blood. These receptors all come from a man aged 18 to 29 with COVID-19, enrolled during active disease.

This chain links TRBV19 with TRBJ2-7; a weak D match, TRBD2 (7 bases). CDR3 length: 17 residues. Trimming took 1 base from V and 2 from J, leaving 18 bases between them. Germline loops: CDR1 LNHDA, CDR2 SQIVND (reference sequence). The CDR3 loop is CASSIARAGASPYEQYF. The CDR3 DNA reads as TGTGCCAGTAGTATAGCCCGGGCGGGGGCGAGTCCCTACGAGCAGTACTTC.

This clone has only a few counts. J is TRBJ2-5 and V is TRBV19, with D unresolved. The CDR3 has 13 residues. V gave up 5 bases and J gave up 3 bases, with 10 bases separating them. Looked up from germline, CDR1 is LNHDA and CDR2 is SQIVND (reference sequence). The DNA for the CDR3 is TGTGCCAGTAGTTTTACTACCGAAGAGACCCAGTACTTC. This codes for CASSFTTEETQYF.

This clone was seen once. The gene calls are TRBV5-6 and TRBJ1-1; D is perhaps TRBD1 (5 bases). Germline V gene data show CDR1 as SGHDT and CDR2 as YYEEEE. Trimming removed 2 bases from V and 11 bases from J, with 13 bases in between. This CDR3 is 12 amino acids long. As DNA, the CDR3 is TGTGCCAGCAGCTTTATGGGGGGTACGGCTTTCTTT. This codes for CASSFMGGTAFF.

This clone was seen only a few times. This sequence joins TRBV5-5 and TRBJ2-7; no firm D call. V lost 2 bases to trimming and J lost 3 bases, with 3 bases between them. This CDR3 is 11 amino acids long. Per germline, CDR1 SGHKS and CDR2 YYEKEE (reference sequence). The CDR3 bases are TGTGCCAGCAGCTTCGGCTACGAGCAGTACTTC. As protein: CASSFGYEQYF.

About this clone: One end of the junction is discordant with germline, which a read error may explain. The J gene is TRBJ1-4, the V gene TRBV4-1, with 7 bases lining up with TRBD1. Per germline, CDR1 MGHRA and CDR2 YSYEKL. The CDR3 contains 14 residues. For the CDR3, the DNA is TGCGCCAGCAGCCAGGACAGGTTTAATGAAAAACTGCTTTTT. Residues: CASSQDRFNEKLLF.

V usage is TRBV29-1 and J usage is TRBJ2-3, with D possibly TRBD2 on 11 matching bases. CDR3 length equals 18 residues. Germline V gene sequence: CDR1 SQVTM, CDR2 ANQGSEA. The V gene lost 3 bases and the J gene lost 2 bases, with 24 bases spanning the gap. The CDR3 reads CSVDGTGASGRTTDTQYF. CDR3 in DNA: TGCAGCGTTGATGGGACAGGGGCTAGCGGGAGGACCACAGATACGCAGTATTTT.

The chain recombines TRBV9 with TRBJ1-1; 7 bases fit TRBD1. The CDR3 runs to 16 residues. Germline V gene lookup returns CDR1 SGDLS and CDR2 YYNGEE. V was clipped by 0 bases and J by 5 bases; unmatched bases: 10. The CDR3 DNA is TGTGCCAGCAGCGTAGCAGGAGGGTCAGGGGGGACTGAAGCTTTCTTT. Translated, it gives CASSVAGGSGGTEAFF.

The genes are TRBV6-2 or TRBV6-3 and TRBJ2-5, with 7 nucleotides matching TRBD2. J was trimmed by 4 bases and V by 6 bases; bases with no gene match: 8. Per germline, CDR1 MNHEY and CDR2 SVGEGT. This CDR3 has 14 residues. Here the CDR3 DNA reads TGTGCCAGCAGCCGCGTGTGGGGGGGAGAGACCCAGTACTTC. It yields the protein CASSRVWGGETQYF.

The rearrangement joins TRBV4-1 to TRBJ2-7, with D possibly matching TRBD2 (6 bases). This CDR3 is built from 12 residues. CDR1 is MGHRA, CDR2 YSYEKL, per germline. Between the trimmed V and J ends, which lost 0 bases and 7 bases, there was a span of 7 bases. This CDR3 is CASSQEGREQYF. CDR3 DNA: TGCGCCAGCAGCCAAGAGGGGAGGGAGCAGTACTTC.

The chain couples TRBV6-5 to TRBJ2-1, with a weak D call TRBD2 (6 bases). V lost 6 bases to trimming and J lost 4 bases, with 13 bases between them. This CDR3 spans 14 amino acids. The V gene's germline CDR1 is MNHEY and CDR2 SVGAGI. This CDR3 reads CASSGLAAYNEQFF. In DNA, the CDR3 is TGTGCCAGCAGCGGCTTAGCGGCGTACAATGAGCAGTTCTTC.

The CDR3 nucleotides are TGTGCCACCAGCAGAGTTCCGACAGGGGAGAACTATGGCTACACCTTC. It translates to CATSRVPTGENYGYTF. V and J are TRBV15 and TRBJ1-2, with 8 bases that match TRBD1. Germline CDR1 is LNHNV and CDR2 is YYDKDF (reference sequence). Unmatched junction bases numbered 6, after V lost 1 base and J lost 2 bases. The length of the CDR3 is 16 residues.

V and J are TRBV5-1 and TRBJ1-6; tentatively, D is TRBD1 (5 bases). Trimming pared 1 base from V and 8 bases from J, leaving 10 bases between. There are 14 residues in the CDR3. Germline loops: CDR1 SGHRS, CDR2 YFSETQ. CDR3 in amino acids: CASSLTGGDSPLHF. CDR3 in DNA: TGCGCCAGCAGCTTGACAGGAGGGGATTCACCCCTCCACTTT.

The gene calls are TRBV12-5 and TRBJ1-2, with unresolved D. This CDR3 has 13 residues. Deletions cut 4 bases from V and 8 bases from J, with 14 bases between. Germline loops: CDR1 LGHNT, CDR2 FRNRAP. DNA for the CDR3: TGTGCTAGTGGTTCCGACCCACAGTCCGGCTACACCTTC. It specifies CASGSDPQSGYTF.

The CDR3 coding sequence is TGTGCCAGCAGTGACGCGCCGGGGGAGGGTGGCAATGAGCAGTTCTTC. Encoded protein: CASSDAPGEGGNEQFF. The V call is TRBV6-4, the J call TRBJ2-1, with 7 bases fitting TRBD2. CDR1 MRHNA and CDR2 SNTAGT come from the germline V gene. V trimming: 2 bases; J trimming: 6 bases; junction bases outside the gene matches: 10. The CDR3 is 16 amino acids.

V gene TRBV4-1 combines with J gene TRBJ2-7; TRBD2 aligns across 8 bases. The CDR3 length is 16 residues. In germline, CDR1 is MGHRA, CDR2 YSYEKL. Trimming took 1 base from V and 1 from J; bases not matched to a gene: 6. The CDR3 DNA sequence: TGCGCCAGCAGCCAAGCCTTTAGCGGGATTTCCTACGAGCAGTACTTC. Amino acids: CASSQAFSGISYEQYF.

The genes are TRBV6-5 and TRBJ2-1, with 9 bases identical to TRBD2. The V and J ends lost 4 bases and 5 bases, in that order; junction bases with no gene match: 6. The CDR3 has 15 residues. Per the germline V gene, CDR1 is MNHEY and CDR2 is SVGAGI. The CDR3 reads CASSSLTSGNNEQFF. DNA of the CDR3: TGTGCCAGCAGTTCCTTGACTAGCGGAAACAATGAGCAGTTCTTC.